Included here is one T cell receptor beta chain sequence, with context. The age range of participants was 18 to 89 years, with residence in fewer than 25 US areas. There are 15 residues in the CDR3. Germline V lookup: CDR1 MNHEY, CDR2 SVGEGT. The ends were cut back, 2 bases at V and 14 bases at J, with 22 bases in the middle. TCRdb's table, derived via immunoSEQ multiplex PCR, lists solely in-frame clones and lacks some. Found here are some 200,000 clones, more than 75% of them singletons; the top ten hold 7% to 8.5%. These data are taken from a study of blood T cell repertoires in COVID-19. Whole-study context: In each case, the material was cDNA or gDNA derived from T cells, B-cell-depleted T cells, or PBMCs.

The chain carries TRBV6-2 or TRBV6-3 and TRBJ2-1, with a tentative D call TRBD2 (5 bases). Sequencing was carried out using PBMCs or T cells enriched from blood (not recorded which). This TCR was recovered from a man aged 25 to 40 in a cohort exposed to, infected with or recovered from COVID-19 (not recorded which). The CDR3 sequence is CASSYEPRTGSMEFF. Written as DNA, the CDR3 is TGTGCCAGCAGTTACGAACCTCGGACTGGAAGTATGGAGTTCTTC.